The rows below give T cell receptor beta chains drawn from one sample of a study of blood T cell repertoires in COVID-19. This table comes from immunoSEQ multiplex PCR, and its TCRdb copy is limited to in-frame clones, with some not included. The data contain under 250,000 clones, about 83% of them singletons. Specimen: peripheral blood. These receptors all come from a human donor in a cohort sampled during active COVID-19. Each CDR3 is given with its conserved first and last residue. Each record gives: V gene, J gene, D gene, clone size, CDR3 protein, CDR3 DNA. D genes are given only for firm matches. Clone sizes are given selectively: once, few, many, or a class where the clone is expanded.

V gene: TRBV5-1; J gene: TRBJ1-2; D gene: TRBD1; clone size: -; CDR3 protein: CASSSDRADGYTF; CDR3 DNA: TGCGCCAGCAGCTCGGACAGGGCTGATGGCTACACCTTC
V gene: TRBV7-9; J gene: TRBJ1-6; D gene: -; clone size: -; CDR3 protein: CASSDSSYNSPLHF; CDR3 DNA: TGTGCCAGCAGCGATAGCTCCTATAATTCACCCCTCCACTTT
V gene: TRBV5-5; J gene: TRBJ2-5; D gene: TRBD2; clone size: -; CDR3 protein: CASSLAAGLAGKETQYF; CDR3 DNA: TGTGCCAGCAGCTTGGCGGCCGGACTAGCGGGGAAAGAGACCCAGTACTTC
V gene: TRBV15; J gene: TRBJ1-5; D gene: -; clone size: once; CDR3 protein: CATSRDGRGGNQPQHF; CDR3 DNA: TGTGCCACCAGCAGAGATGGCAGGGGCGGCAATCAGCCCCAGCATTTT
V gene: TRBV29-1; J gene: TRBJ2-7; D gene: -; clone size: few; CDR3 protein: CSVEDPWAEQYF; CDR3 DNA: TGCAGCGTTGAAGATCCCTGGGCCGAGCAGTACTTC
V gene: TRBV10-3; J gene: TRBJ2-7; D gene: TRBD2; clone size: few; CDR3 protein: CASTSGGYEQYF; CDR3 DNA: TGTGCCTCGACTAGCGGGGGCTACGAGCAGTACTTC
V gene: TRBV6-6; J gene: TRBJ2-7; D gene: -; clone size: -; CDR3 protein: CASSSLNQGSYEQYF; CDR3 DNA: TGTGCCAGCAGTTCCCTCAACCAGGGCTCCTACGAGCAGTACTTC
V gene: TRBV28; J gene: TRBJ1-3; D gene: -; clone size: -; CDR3 protein: CASSPHQGDGNTIYF; CDR3 DNA: TGTGCCAGCAGTCCACATCAGGGTGATGGAAACACCATATATTTT
V gene: TRBV28; J gene: TRBJ1-4; D gene: TRBD1; clone size: few; CDR3 protein: CASSRSRDRGATNEKLFF; CDR3 DNA: TGTGCCAGCAGCAGAAGCCGGGACAGGGGAGCAACTAATGAAAAACTGTTTTTT
V gene: TRBV7-3; J gene: TRBJ1-2; D gene: -; clone size: -; CDR3 protein: CASSLDSNYGYTF; CDR3 DNA: TGTGCCAGCAGCTTAGACAGCAACTATGGCTACACCTTC
V gene: TRBV5-1; J gene: TRBJ1-2; D gene: TRBD1; clone size: -; CDR3 protein: CASSPITGGTYGYTF; CDR3 DNA: TGCGCCAGCAGTCCAATAACAGGGGGTACCTATGGCTACACCTTC
V gene: TRBV14; J gene: TRBJ2-1; D gene: -; clone size: -; CDR3 protein: CASSQGTTAQEQFF; CDR3 DNA: TGTGCCAGCAGCCAAGGTACGACAGCTCAGGAGCAGTTCTTC
V gene: TRBV27; J gene: TRBJ1-1; D gene: -; clone size: -; CDR3 protein: CASRILTGEEAFF; CDR3 DNA: TGTGCCAGCAGAATCTTGACAGGTGAAGAAGCTTTCTTT
V gene: TRBV9; J gene: TRBJ2-3; D gene: TRBD2; clone size: -; CDR3 protein: CASTGTSQDTQYF; CDR3 DNA: TGTGCCAGCACCGGGACTAGTCAAGATACGCAGTATTTT
V gene: TRBV19; J gene: TRBJ1-5; D gene: TRBD1; clone size: -; CDR3 protein: CASSDRTGHHQPQHF; CDR3 DNA: TGTGCCAGTAGTGATCGGACAGGGCATCATCAGCCCCAGCATTTT
V gene: TRBV5-1; J gene: TRBJ1-2; D gene: -; clone size: -; CDR3 protein: CASSFDNGLGYTF; CDR3 DNA: TGCGCCAGCAGCTTTGACAATGGCTTGGGCTACACCTTC
V gene: TRBV3-1/TRBV3-2; J gene: TRBJ2-6; D gene: -; clone size: -; CDR3 protein: CASSQVYRTGANVLTF; CDR3 DNA: TGTGCCAGCAGCCAAGTCTACCGTACTGGGGCCAACGTCCTGACTTTC
V gene: TRBV5-1; J gene: TRBJ2-7; D gene: TRBD1; clone size: -; CDR3 protein: CASSVGQGLTYEQYF; CDR3 DNA: TGCGCCAGCAGCGTCGGACAGGGGTTGACCTACGAGCAGTACTTC
V gene: TRBV23-1; J gene: TRBJ2-1; D gene: TRBD2; clone size: few; CDR3 protein: CASSQCFPSGKNDNEQFF; CDR3 DNA: TGCGCCAGCAGTCAATGCTTCCCTAGCGGGAAAAACGACAATGAGCAGTTCTTC
V gene: TRBV9; J gene: TRBJ2-7; D gene: -; clone size: -; CDR3 protein: CASSVGLDFYEQYF; CDR3 DNA: TGTGCCAGCAGCGTAGGTCTGGACTTCTACGAGCAGTACTTC
V gene: TRBV5-4; J gene: TRBJ1-2; D gene: TRBD1; clone size: -; CDR3 protein: CASRAVDRMYGYTF; CDR3 DNA: TGTGCCAGCAGGGCTGTGGACAGGATGTATGGCTACACCTTC
V gene: TRBV7-9; J gene: TRBJ2-3; D gene: -; clone size: -; CDR3 protein: CASSSLGADTQYF; CDR3 DNA: TGTGCCAGCAGCTCCCTGGGAGCAGATACGCAGTATTTT
V gene: TRBV27; J gene: TRBJ2-1; D gene: TRBD2; clone size: once; CDR3 protein: CASSPRGSGSVNEQFF; CDR3 DNA: TGTGCCAGCAGTCCGAGAGGTAGCGGGAGTGTCAATGAGCAGTTCTTC
V gene: TRBV7-9; J gene: TRBJ1-1; D gene: -; clone size: -; CDR3 protein: CASSFKEVENTEAFF; CDR3 DNA: TGTGCCAGCAGCTTCAAAGAGGTAGAGAACACTGAAGCTTTCTTT
V gene: TRBV14; J gene: TRBJ2-1; D gene: -; clone size: -; CDR3 protein: CASSQVRGPYNEQFF; CDR3 DNA: TGTGCCAGCAGCCAAGTGCGGGGACCCTACAATGAGCAGTTCTTC
V gene: TRBV12-2; J gene: TRBJ1-3; D gene: -; clone size: -; CDR3 protein: CASRLRGPGNTIYF; CDR3 DNA: TGTGCAAGTCGGCTCAGGGGGCCTGGAAACACCATATATTTT
V gene: TRBV18; J gene: TRBJ1-2; D gene: TRBD1; clone size: medium-sized; CDR3 protein: CASSPKQGRNYGYTF; CDR3 DNA: TGTGCCAGCTCACCCAAACAGGGGAGGAACTATGGCTACACCTTC
V gene: TRBV2; J gene: TRBJ1-1; D gene: TRBD1; clone size: -; CDR3 protein: CASSGRTGSTEAFF; CDR3 DNA: TGTGCCAGCAGTGGAAGGACAGGGAGCACTGAAGCTTTCTTT
V gene: TRBV4-2; J gene: TRBJ2-7; D gene: TRBD1; clone size: -; CDR3 protein: CASSLVSPGTGGSFSYEQYF; CDR3 DNA: TGTGCCAGCAGCCTAGTTTCACCCGGGACAGGGGGCAGCTTCTCCTACGAGCAGTACTTC